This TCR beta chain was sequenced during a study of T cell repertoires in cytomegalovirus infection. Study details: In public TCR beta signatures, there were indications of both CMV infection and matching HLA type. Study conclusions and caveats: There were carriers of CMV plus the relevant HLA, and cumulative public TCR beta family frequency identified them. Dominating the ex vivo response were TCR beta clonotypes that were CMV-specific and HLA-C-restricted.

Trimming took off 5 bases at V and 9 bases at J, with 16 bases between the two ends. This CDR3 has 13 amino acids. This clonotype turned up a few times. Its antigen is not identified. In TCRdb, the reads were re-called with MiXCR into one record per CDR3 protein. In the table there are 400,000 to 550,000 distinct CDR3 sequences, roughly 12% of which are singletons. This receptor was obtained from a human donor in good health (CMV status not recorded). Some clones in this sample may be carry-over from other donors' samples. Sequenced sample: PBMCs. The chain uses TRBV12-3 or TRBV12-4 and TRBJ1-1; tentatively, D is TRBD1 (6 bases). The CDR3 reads CASSPGGQGKAFF. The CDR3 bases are TGTGCCAGCAGTCCCGGGGGGCAAGGTAAAGCTTTCTTT.